Sequencing of this T cell receptor (beta chain) was carried out in a study of T cells expressing NK-cell markers. Background on the study: It was sorted CD3+CD56+NKG2C+, CD3+CD56+NKG2C- and CD3+CD56-NKG2C+ T cells that supplied the TCR beta repertoires.

The germline V gene encodes CDR1 SGDLS and CDR2 YYNGEE. This CDR3 contains 18 residues. TCRdb processed the 5' RACE reads again and assigns one entry to each CDR3 protein, with no DNA. In all, the sample yields roughly 380,000 distinct CDR3 sequences. Sequenced input: blood T cells: a sorted CD56 or NKG2C T cell subset, CD4+ or CD8+ T cells, or bulk PBMC T cells (not recorded which). This sequence joins TRBV9 and TRBJ2-3; TCRdb calls TRBD2, which cannot be checked without DNA. This sequence originates from a man aged 18-69 years in good health. CDR3 residues: CASSVGLAGAPSTDTQYF.